This section outlines one T cell receptor beta chain sequence together with its context. Trimming took 2 bases from V and 2 from J, leaving 13 bases between them. CDR1 and CDR2 (germline): LGHNA, YSLEER. The CDR3 runs 17 residues. TCRdb's copy holds only in-frame clones and misses some; the assay was immunoSEQ multiplex PCR. This table has tens of thousands of clones, around 90% appearing once. The data derive from a study of T cell changes during pregnancy in multiple sclerosis. This chain connects TRBV4-3 to TRBJ2-6; D is perhaps TRBD1 (5 bases). Sequencing was performed on peripheral blood, taken in the second trimester of pregnancy. The TCR originated in a female donor in good health, enrolled as a control in a pregnancy study. CDR3 nucleotides: TGCGCCAGCAGCCAACAGGGTATAGACACTGGGGCCAACGTCCTGACTTTC. Its translation: CASSQQGIDTGANVLTF.